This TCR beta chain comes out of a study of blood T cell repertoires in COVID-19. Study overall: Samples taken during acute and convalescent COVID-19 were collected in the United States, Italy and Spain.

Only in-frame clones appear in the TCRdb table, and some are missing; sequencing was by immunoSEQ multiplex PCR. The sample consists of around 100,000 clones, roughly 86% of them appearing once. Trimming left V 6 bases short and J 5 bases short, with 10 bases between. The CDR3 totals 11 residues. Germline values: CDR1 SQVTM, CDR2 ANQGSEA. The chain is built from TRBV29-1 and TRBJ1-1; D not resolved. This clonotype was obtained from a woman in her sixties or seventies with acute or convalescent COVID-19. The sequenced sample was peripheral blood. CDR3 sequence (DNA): TGCAGCGTCATTACTCCTACTGAAGCTTTCTTT. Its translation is CSVITPTEAFF.